The 27 T cell receptor beta chains presented below share a single source sample, sequenced in a study of T cells in tuberculosis. The method was immunoSEQ multiplex PCR; TCRdb's version includes in-frame clones alone and lacks a portion of them. The repertoire consists of more than 35,000 clones, with about 96% occurring once and the leading ten covering 6.5% to 9.5%. The source material was PBMCs. The receptors originated from a donor aged 5-35 years with latent tuberculosis or without tuberculosis infection.

This sequence joins TRBV4-1 and TRBJ2-5; 7 bases match TRBD2. The CDR3 has 14 residues. Germline CDR1 MGHRA, CDR2 YSYEKL. V was clipped by 2 bases and J by 5 bases; unmatched bases: 5. The CDR3 region is CASSQTSARETQYF. For the CDR3, the DNA is TGCGCCAGCAGCCAAACTAGCGCCCGGGAGACCCAGTACTTC.

This clone came up once. The genes are TRBV7-2 and TRBJ1-5; D perhaps matches TRBD1 (5 bases). The germline CDR1 and CDR2 sequences are SGHTA and FQGNSA. Trimming took 6 bases from V and 7 from J, leaving 19 bases between them. The CDR3 sequence is 15 residues long. DNA for the CDR3: TGTGCCAGCAGAAAGGGACCGGAGGGGACCCAGCCCCAGCATTTT. It yields the protein CASRKGPEGTQPQHF. Full variable domain (rest looked up from reference TRBV7-2 and TRBJ1-5): GAGVSQSPSNKVTEKGKDVELRCDPISGHTALYWYRQSLGQGLEFLIYFQGNSAPDKSGLPSDRFSAERTGGSVSTLTIQRTQQEDSAVYLCASRKGPEGTQPQHFGDGTRLSIL.

This clone was found a few times. The rearrangement links TRBV19 to TRBJ1-6; TRBD1 aligns across 7 bases. The germline gives CDR1 LNHDA, CDR2 SQIVND (reference sequence). The CDR3 loop spans 16 amino acids. J gave up 4 bases and V 3 bases, and 6 bases lay outside the gene matches. The CDR3 loop reads CASSIAGQAYNSPLHF. The DNA for the CDR3 is TGTGCCAGTAGTATCGCCGGACAGGCGTATAATTCACCCCTCCACTTT.

The chain combines TRBV5-1 with TRBJ1-3; TRBD1 is a possible D gene (5 bases). Germline V gives CDR1 SGHRS, CDR2 YFSETQ. This CDR3 region has 15 residues. V gave up 0 bases and J gave up 0 bases, with 7 bases separating them. DNA for the CDR3: TGCGCCAGCAGCTTGGCAGGGCTCTCTGGAAACACCATATATTTT. Amino acid sequence: CASSLAGLSGNTIYF.

This chain uses TRBV29-1 with TRBJ2-7, with 8 positions matching TRBD1. Germline V gene data show CDR1 as SQVTM and CDR2 as ANQGSEA. Germline trimming cut 7 bases from V and 2 bases from J; bases unmatched to any gene: 7. The CDR3 length is 13 residues. The chain's CDR3 is CSAGTGYTYEQYF. For the CDR3, the DNA is TGCAGCGCTGGGACAGGATACACCTACGAGCAGTACTTC.

The genes are TRBV5-1 and TRBJ1-4, with 10 positions matching TRBD1. The CDR3 contains 18 residues. The ends lost 7 bases at V and 4 bases at J; junction bases unmatched: 16. The V gene's germline CDR1 is SGHRS and CDR2 YFSETQ. The CDR3 sequence: CASRPTGTGVSDNEKLFF. As DNA, the CDR3 is TGCGCCAGCCGTCCCACGGGGACAGGGGTATCAGATAATGAAAAACTGTTTTTT.

The rearrangement joins TRBV19 to TRBJ1-1; maybe TRBD1 (6 bases). Trimming pared 3 bases from V and 4 bases from J, leaving 12 bases between. This CDR3 region has 14 residues. From germline, CDR1 is LNHDA and CDR2 SQIVND (reference sequence). In DNA form, the CDR3 reads TGTGCCAGTAGTATCCCTGCGACAGGCACTGAAGCTTTCTTT. Translating gives CASSIPATGTEAFF. The full variable domain, rest sourced from reference TRBV19 and TRBJ1-1, is DGGITQSPKYLFRKEGQNVTLSCEQNLNHDAMYWYRQDPGQGLRLIYYSQIVNDFQKGDIAEGYSVSREKKESFPLTVTSAQKNPTAFYLCASSIPATGTEAFFGQGTRLTVV.

The gene calls are TRBV7-3 and TRBJ2-1; D is perhaps TRBD2 (5 bases). The CDR3 runs 13 residues. CDR1 and CDR2 from the germline V gene are SGHTA and FQGTGA. V was shortened by 4 bases and J by 13 bases, with 17 bases between the two germline ends. The CDR3 region is CASSSKGRLAQFF. The CDR3, as DNA: TGTGCCAGCAGCTCGAAGGGCCGTCTAGCCCAGTTCTTC.

V gene TRBV6-1 combines with J gene TRBJ2-7; D remains unclear. V was trimmed by 7 bases and J by 3 bases, leaving 10 bases between them. The CDR3 extends over 12 amino acids. Germline loops: CDR1 MNHNS, CDR2 SASEGT. This CDR3 is CASNSPVYEQYF. In DNA form, the CDR3 reads TGTGCCAGCAATTCTCCCGTCTACGAGCAGTACTTC.

V usage is TRBV5-8 and J usage is TRBJ2-4; 11 bases fit TRBD2. Trimming at V came to 2 bases and at J to 3 bases, leaving 10 bases not matched to a gene. CDR1 SGHTS and CDR2 YDEGEE come from the germline V gene. The CDR3 loop spans 18 amino acids. The CDR3: CASSFGSGRAVDKNIQYF. CDR3 nucleotides: TGTGCCAGCAGCTTTGGTAGCGGGAGGGCCGTCGACAAAAACATTCAGTACTTC.

This clone was seen only once. The chain recombines TRBV5-1 with TRBJ1-1; perhaps TRBD1 as D (6 bases). Germline values: CDR1 SGHRS, CDR2 YFSETQ. The germline V and J ends were trimmed by 3 bases and 1 base, with 13 bases remaining between them. This CDR3 comprises 15 residues. The CDR3 DNA follows: TGCGCCAGCAGCTACCGTAGAGGGGGGAACACTGAAGCTTTCTTT. Its protein is CASSYRRGGNTEAFF.

The V gene is TRBV7-7, the J gene TRBJ2-7; tentative D call: TRBD1 (6 bases). Germline V lookup: CDR1 SSHAT, CDR2 FNYEAQ (reference sequence). The V gene lost 0 bases and the J gene lost 1 base, with 10 bases spanning the gap. CDR3 length: 15 amino acids. The CDR3: CASSLAPTGSYEQYF. The CDR3 DNA follows: TGTGCCAGCAGCTTAGCGCCGACAGGATCCTACGAGCAGTACTTC.

The V call is TRBV9, the J call TRBJ2-3, with 8 bases fitting TRBD2. Germline CDR1 reads SGDLS; CDR2 reads YYNGEE. V lost 8 bases to trimming and J lost 5 bases; unmatched junction nucleotides: 10. The CDR3 runs 14 residues. Here the CDR3 reads CASPAGGAIDTQYF. In DNA form, the CDR3 reads TGTGCCAGTCCCGCCGGGGGGGCCATAGATACGCAGTATTTT.

V usage is TRBV18 and J usage is TRBJ1-4, with a possible D match to TRBD1 (6 bases). Deletions cut 4 bases from V and 8 bases from J, with 17 bases between. CDR3 length: 15 residues. Germline CDR1 and CDR2: KGHSH and LQKENI. CDR3 region: CASSLSGTTSEKLFF. CDR3 nucleotide sequence: TGTGCCAGCTCACTATCCGGGACAACATCCGAAAAACTGTTTTTT.

The count of this clone is one. The V gene is TRBV5-4, the J gene TRBJ1-1; TRBD1 agrees at 10 bases. With 4 bases clipped from V and 5 bases from J, the junction kept 8 bases outside the gene matches. The CDR3 sequence is 15 residues long. Germline lookup yields CDR1 SGHNT and CDR2 YYREEE (reference sequence). The CDR3 nucleotides read TGTGCCAGCAGCCCCTGGGACAGGGGAACGACTGAAGCTTTCTTT. Encoded protein: CASSPWDRGTTEAFF.

This chain uses TRBV7-2 with TRBJ2-5, with D hard to call. CDR1 SGHTA and CDR2 FQGNSA come from the germline V gene. This CDR3 has 15 residues. V dropped 4 bases and J dropped 3 bases, with 15 bases sitting between them. CDR3 nucleotide sequence: TGTGCCAGCAGCTCCACCTCGGTGAGAAAAGAGACCCAGTACTTC. Translated, it gives CASSSTSVRKETQYF.

The gene calls are TRBV7-8 and TRBJ2-1; 10 nucleotides align to TRBD2. Trimming removed 5 bases from V and 4 bases from J; junction bases left unmatched: 8. The CDR3 totals 16 residues. Germline V CDR1 and CDR2: SGHVS, FQNEAQ. CDR3 sequence (DNA): TGTGCCAGCAGCCCCCTAGCGGGAGCTCTTTACAATGAGCAGTTCTTC. This gives the protein CASSPLAGALYNEQFF.

The CDR3 spells CASRRGNNYGYTF. For the CDR3, the DNA is TGTGCCAGCAGGCGGGGTAATAACTATGGCTACACCTTC. The chain combines TRBV6-6 with TRBJ1-2; the D is unclear. V lost 6 bases and J 1 base, leaving 9 bases between the germline ends. In germline, CDR1 is MNHNY, CDR2 SVGAGI (reference sequence). The length of the CDR3 is 13 residues.

This rearrangement joins TRBV27 to TRBJ2-1, with a weak D call TRBD2 (6 bases). CDR1 is MNHEY and CDR2 is SMNVEV in the germline V gene (reference sequence). The germline V and J ends were trimmed by 3 bases and 7 bases, with 10 bases remaining between them. The CDR3 consists of 13 residues. CDR3 nucleotides: TGTGCCAGCAGTTTTGGAGGGGAGAATGAGCAGTTCTTC. Translating gives CASSFGGENEQFF.

The rearrangement joins TRBV4-1 to TRBJ1-5; D gene ambiguous. This CDR3 has 14 residues. Trimming removed 1 base at V and 2 bases at J, with 6 bases between. Germline V gives CDR1 MGHRA, CDR2 YSYEKL. CDR3 in DNA: TGCGCCAGCAGCCAAGTGGGAGGCAATCAGCCCCAGCATTTT. Its protein product is CASSQVGGNQPQHF.

The gene calls are TRBV2 and TRBJ1-2; 8 bases are shared with TRBD1. V shed 1 base, J shed 7 bases, and the junction held 5 bases outside the gene matches. The CDR3 length is 14 residues. CDR1 is SNHLY, CDR2 FYNNEI, per germline. CDR3 in DNA: TGTGCCAGCAGTGAAGGGACAGGGCGGCTTGGCTACACCTTC. Translation: CASSEGTGRLGYTF.

The CDR3 is CASSRIAGGPEDTQYF. For the CDR3, the DNA is TGTGCCAGCAGTCGCATAGCGGGAGGGCCGGAAGATACGCAGTATTTT. The genes are TRBV27 and TRBJ2-3; 11 bases line up with TRBD2. CDR3 length equals 16 residues. CDR1 MNHEY and CDR2 SMNVEV come from the germline V gene (reference sequence). The trim removed 5 bases at V and 5 bases at J, leaving 9 bases unmatched.

The chain has TRBV13 and TRBJ2-7; TRBD2 is a possible D gene (5 bases). The CDR3 consists of 14 residues. Germline assignment: CDR1 PRHDT and CDR2 FYEKMQ (reference sequence). The V gene lost 4 bases and the J gene lost 5 bases, with 15 bases spanning the gap. CDR3 sequence (DNA): TGTGCCAGCAGCTCCCCATCCCGAGGGAACGAGCAGTACTTC. It codes for CASSSPSRGNEQYF.

The chain has TRBV7-3 and TRBJ1-1; no reliable D call. The ends were cut back, 0 bases at V and 4 bases at J, with 6 bases in the middle. This CDR3 contains 13 residues. CDR1 is SGHTA, CDR2 FQGTGA, per germline. CDR3 DNA: TGTGCCAGCAGCTTAACAGTGGCCACTGAAGCTTTCTTT. Translating gives CASSLTVATEAFF.

In its sample, this clone was seen once. CDR3 in DNA: TGCAGCGTTGAAAGTACTATTGGGAGGGGGGACGAAGCTTTCTTT. Translating it yields CSVESTIGRGDEAFF. The chain has TRBV29-1 and TRBJ1-1; D perhaps matches TRBD1 (6 bases). In germline, CDR1 is SQVTM, CDR2 ANQGSEA. V lost 2 bases and J 8 bases, leaving 21 bases between the germline ends. CDR3 length equals 15 residues. Full variable domain (rest looked up from reference TRBV29-1 and TRBJ1-1): SAVISQKPSRDICQRGTSLTIQCQVDSQVTMMFWYRQQPGQSLTLIATANQGSEATYESGFVIDKFPISRPNLTFSTLTVSNMSPEDSSIYLCSVESTIGRGDEAFFGQGTRLTVV.

This chain uses TRBV7-6 with TRBJ2-3; 12 bases map to TRBD2. Germline CDR1 SGHVS, CDR2 FNYEAQ. The CDR3 covers 14 residues. The junction had 2 bases not matched to a gene; V was cut back by 5 bases and J by 5 bases. CDR3 sequence: CASSLGLAGDTQYF. For the CDR3, the DNA is TGTGCCAGCAGCCTGGGACTAGCGGGAGATACGCAGTATTTT.

The V call is TRBV27, the J call TRBJ1-5; 7 nucleotides agree with TRBD1. The CDR3 extends over 14 amino acids. The germline CDR1 and CDR2 sequences are MNHEY and SMNVEV (reference sequence). The junction had 5 bases not matched to a gene; V was cut back by 4 bases and J by 5 bases. The CDR3 here is CASSSGQAYQPQHF. The CDR3 bases are TGTGCCAGCAGTTCCGGACAGGCATATCAGCCCCAGCATTTT.